This paragraph covers one TCR beta chain sequence. Its matching antigen is unknown. TCRdb re-called the RT-PCR reads through MiXCR, storing one row per CDR3 protein. Of some 800,000 distinct CDR3 sequences in the sample, approximately 22% are singletons; the top ten hold roughly 10%. The data stem from a study of response to subunit inactivated influenza vaccine. The study's findings and limits: Researchers suggested that each seasonal influenza vaccination recruits few new T cells.

This receptor was identified in a man between 50 and 59 years old who received an inactivated influenza vaccine. The sequencing here drew on PBMCs from blood, taken approximately 5 days after vaccination.

This chain's CDR3 is CSARVGQGGMTQHF. The CDR3 DNA sequence: TGCAGTGCTAGAGTGGGACAGGGGGGGATGACCCAGCATTTT. The chain carries TRBV20-1 and TRBJ1-5; 11 bases are shared with TRBD1. There are 14 residues in the CDR3. V shed 1 base and J 11 bases; nucleotides not matched to a gene: 7. Germline V gives CDR1 DFQATT, CDR2 SNEGSKA (reference sequence).